The 2 T cell receptor beta chains presented below share a single source sample, sequenced in a study of shared clonotypes between healthy human individuals. The repertoire was sequenced with immunoSEQ multiplex PCR; TCRdb's copy has only in-frame clones and lacks some. Found here are 2 million to 2.5 million clones, approximately 95% of them singletons; the top ten hold around 0.13%. The sequencing input was naive CD4+ T cells sorted from blood. Subset defined: CD45RA+ positively selected. These receptors were taken from a man aged 18 to 35 in good health.

The chain uses TRBV4-3 and TRBJ2-3, with D possibly matching TRBD2 (6 bases). The V end lost 4 bases, the J end lost 4 bases, and 18 bases lay between the germline ends. This CDR3 contains 16 residues. Germline values: CDR1 LGHNA, CDR2 YSLEER. The CDR3 DNA follows: TGCGCCAGCAGCCGGAAAGTCGGCGGGGAGGCAGATACGCAGTATTTT. Protein sequence: CASSRKVGGEADTQYF.

CDR3 in DNA: TGTGCCAGCAGCCGTCCGGAGGTCACTGAGCAGTTCTTC. It yields the protein CASSRPEVTEQFF. The genes are TRBV7-9 and TRBJ2-1, with a possible D match to TRBD2 (5 bases). V lost 5 bases and J lost 9, with 14 bases in between. The CDR3 is made up of 13 amino acids. Germline CDR1 SEHNR, CDR2 FQNEAQ (reference sequence).